This T cell receptor (beta chain) was captured by sequencing in a study of blood T cells in healthy people across ages. The CDR3 totals 13 residues. In germline, CDR1 is SQVTM, CDR2 ANQGSEA. The ends were cut back, 5 bases at V and 4 bases at J, with 14 bases in the middle. The second PCR ran about 6 to 12 cycles with a sample-barcoded 5' primer and J-beta primers. TCRdb used MiXCR to reprocess the 5' RACE reads, holding one entry per CDR3 protein. The table records some 1,000,000 distinct CDR3 sequences, roughly a quarter of them present only once. A further study also used this sample, focusing on T cells of mothers and their children.

This sequence was found in a girl aged 2 to 9 in good health. This chain joins TRBV29-1 and TRBJ1-1; the D gene is possibly TRBD1 (6 bases). Sequenced material: blood. The DNA of the CDR3 is TGCAGCGTTTTGACAGGAACGAGCACTGAAGCTTTCTTT. As protein: CSVLTGTSTEAFF. The full variable domain, in which reference TRBV29-1 and TRBJ1-1 provide the parts outside the CDR3, is SAVISQKPSRDICQRGTSLTIQCQVDSQVTMMFWYRQQPGQSLTLIATANQGSEATYESGFVIDKFPISRPNLTFSTLTVSNMSPEDSSIYLCSVLTGTSTEAFFGQGTRLTVV.